These 22 T cell receptor beta chains came from one sample sequenced in a study of technical replicates of blood from a few donors. Sequenced by immunoSEQ multiplex PCR; TCRdb stores in-frame clones only, minus some. Among around 100,000 clones listed, 85% to 95% were seen once. Sequenced: T cells isolated from PBMCs. The receptors derive from a human donor in good health.

The chain recombines TRBV2 with TRBJ1-1, with 7 bases that match TRBD1. This CDR3 spans 16 amino acids. The ends lost 5 bases at V and 1 base at J; junction bases unmatched: 10. Germline V gives CDR1 SNHLY, CDR2 FYNNEI. The CDR3 DNA reads as TGTGCCAGCAGTCACCGAACAGGGGTACAGAACACTGAAGCTTTCTTT. Protein product: CASSHRTGVQNTEAFF. The whole variable domain, remainder taken from reference TRBV2 and TRBJ1-1, is EPEVTQTPSHQVTQMGQEVILRCVPISNHLYFYWYRQILGQKVEFLVSFYNNEISEKSEIFDDQFSVERPDGSNFTLKIRSTKLEDSAMYFCASSHRTGVQNTEAFFGQGTRLTVV.

The V and J genes are TRBV29-1 and TRBJ1-2; 7 positions match TRBD1. This CDR3 comprises 12 residues. V lost 2 bases and J lost 6; bases outside the gene matches: 3. Germline CDR1 SQVTM, CDR2 ANQGSEA. In nucleotides, the CDR3 is TGCAGCGTTGAAAGAGGGGGCGATGGCTACACCTTC. As protein: CSVERGGDGYTF.

The chain is built from TRBV19 and TRBJ1-5; no firm D call. Trimming shortened V by 5 bases and J by 5 bases, and 10 bases separated the two germline ends. The germline CDR1 and CDR2 sequences are LNHDA and SQIVND (reference sequence). The CDR3 has 13 amino acids. Here the CDR3 reads CASSYGGHQPQHF. CDR3 nucleotide sequence: TGTGCCAGTAGTTATGGAGGGCATCAGCCCCAGCATTTT.

CDR3 nucleotide sequence: TGCGCCAGCAGCCCGCAAAGGGCCCTAGCGGGAGGGCGGGGAGAGACCCAGTACTTC. Translation gives CASSPQRALAGGRGETQYF. The V and J genes are TRBV4-1 and TRBJ2-5, with 12 bases lining up with TRBD2. V lost 4 bases and J lost 4; bases outside the gene matches: 16. This CDR3 is 19 amino acids long. Looked up from germline, CDR1 is MGHRA and CDR2 is YSYEKL.

V and J are TRBV10-1 and TRBJ1-2; 7 nucleotides match TRBD1. This CDR3 has 11 residues. With V trimmed by 9 bases and J by 8 bases, 6 bases remained unmatched. CDR1 and CDR2 (germline): WNHNN, SYGVQD (reference sequence). CDR3 amino acids: CARTGKSGYTF. The CDR3 DNA reads as TGCGCCAGGACAGGGAAGTCCGGCTACACCTTC.

The genes are TRBV28 and TRBJ2-1; 8 bases are a match to TRBD1. The CDR3 contains 15 residues. J lost 3 bases, V lost 2 bases, and 3 bases had no gene match. Germline lookup yields CDR1 MDHEN and CDR2 SYDVKM. The CDR3 DNA reads as TGTGCCAGCAGTTTACGACAGGGGATCTACAATGAGCAGTTCTTC. Protein product: CASSLRQGIYNEQFF.

The chain is built from TRBV28 and TRBJ1-5, with a weak D call TRBD1 (5 bases). Between the trimmed V and J ends, which lost 7 bases and 4 bases, there was a span of 11 bases. The CDR3 spans 13 residues. Germline V gene data show CDR1 as MDHEN and CDR2 as SYDVKM. The CDR3 DNA reads TGTGCCAGCACAGGGAATCGTAATCAGCCCCAGCATTTT. It specifies CASTGNRNQPQHF.

The rearrangement uses TRBV6-1 and TRBJ2-5, with 10 bases identical to TRBD1. CDR1 is MNHNS, CDR2 SASEGT, per germline. Trimming at V came to 6 bases and at J to 7 bases, leaving 8 bases not matched to a gene. This CDR3 spans 14 amino acids. The CDR3 reads CASRLPGTGVTQYF. CDR3 bases: TGTGCCAGCAGATTACCCGGGACAGGGGTGACCCAGTACTTC.

The chain has TRBV5-4 and TRBJ2-1; 7 positions match TRBD2. Unmatched junction bases numbered 5, after V lost 3 bases and J lost 5 bases. Germline CDR1 is SGHNT and CDR2 is YYREEE (reference sequence). The CDR3 extends over 14 amino acids. CDR3 loop: CASSSGGGNNEQFF. The CDR3 DNA is TGTGCCAGCAGCTCTGGGGGGGGAAACAATGAGCAGTTCTTC.

This chain links TRBV15 with TRBJ2-7, with D maybe TRBD2 (6 bases). The germline V gene has CDR1 LNHNV and CDR2 YYDKDF (reference sequence). This CDR3 has 14 amino acids. V lost 0 bases and J 2 bases, leaving 8 bases between the germline ends. The chain's CDR3 is CATSRDGGAYEQYF. The CDR3 DNA reads as TGTGCCACCAGCAGAGATGGCGGGGCCTACGAGCAGTACTTC.

The J gene is TRBJ2-1, the V gene TRBV11-3; possible D gene TRBD1, 5 bases. Trimming removed 5 bases at V and 1 base at J, with 12 bases between. Germline lookup yields CDR1 SGHNT and CDR2 YENEEA. This CDR3 is built from 15 residues. The CDR3 sequence is CASSQGWFSYNEQFF. The CDR3 coding sequence is TGTGCCAGCAGCCAGGGTTGGTTTTCCTACAATGAGCAGTTCTTC.

This chain connects TRBV15 to TRBJ2-7; D call uncertain. Trimming shortened V by 1 base and J by 6 bases, and 4 bases separated the two germline ends. The CDR3 runs 11 residues. Germline values: CDR1 LNHNV, CDR2 YYDKDF (reference sequence). CDR3 loop: CATSRGGEQYF. CDR3 DNA sequence: TGTGCCACCAGCAGAGGCGGCGAGCAGTACTTC.

V usage is TRBV5-8 and J usage is TRBJ1-5; no reliable D call. The CDR3 length is 11 residues. Trimming removed 3 bases from V and 6 bases from J, with 4 bases in between. Germline V gene sequence: CDR1 SGHTS, CDR2 YDEGEE. This chain's CDR3 is CASSSFQPQHF. Here the CDR3 DNA reads TGTGCCAGCAGCTCCTTTCAGCCCCAGCATTTT.

The V and J genes are TRBV29-1 and TRBJ2-3; D is perhaps TRBD2 (5 bases). Trimming took off 6 bases at V and 6 bases at J, with 10 bases between the two ends. CDR1 is SQVTM, CDR2 ANQGSEA, per germline. The CDR3 consists of 11 residues. CDR3 loop: CSVPRADTQYF. Written as DNA, the CDR3 is TGCAGCGTGCCGAGGGCGGATACGCAGTATTTT.

The chain is built from TRBV27 and TRBJ2-2; D gene ambiguous. Germline V CDR1 and CDR2: MNHEY, SMNVEV (reference sequence). V lost 6 bases to trimming and J lost 1 base, with 6 bases between them. The CDR3 has 13 residues. Here the CDR3 DNA reads TGTGCCAGCAGGCCGGGGAACACCGGGGAGCTGTTTTTT. Its translation: CASRPGNTGELFF.

This clone was observed a single time. This rearrangement joins TRBV14 to TRBJ2-1; no definite D call. Trimming left V 5 bases short and J 3 bases short, with 11 bases between. The CDR3 covers 14 residues. Per germline, CDR1 SGHDN and CDR2 FVKESK. The CDR3 protein is CASSLAVIYNEQFF. The CDR3 bases are TGTGCCAGCAGCTTGGCGGTGATCTACAATGAGCAGTTCTTC.

This chain joins TRBV30 and TRBJ1-6, with 12 bases aligning to TRBD1. The germline gives CDR1 GTSNPN, CDR2 SVGIG (reference sequence). The V and J ends lost 1 base and 1 base, in that order; junction bases with no gene match: 5. This CDR3 has 18 residues. CDR3 nucleotides: TGTGCCTGGAGTGCCCTGGGACAGGGGGCATCCTATAATTCACCCCTCCACTTT. Translation gives CAWSALGQGASYNSPLHF.

The chain joins TRBV27 to TRBJ2-3, with TRBD2 matching over 12 bases. This CDR3 is built from 17 residues. The junction had 6 bases not matched to a gene; V was cut back by 0 bases and J by 5 bases. Germline V gene lookup returns CDR1 MNHEY and CDR2 SMNVEV (reference sequence). CDR3 coding DNA: TGTGCCAGCAGTTTATCGAGACTAGCGGGAGAGAGAGATACGCAGTATTTT. It yields the protein CASSLSRLAGERDTQYF.

The chain links TRBV5-1 to TRBJ2-2; D is perhaps TRBD1 (6 bases). Germline lookup yields CDR1 SGHRS and CDR2 YFSETQ. The V and J ends lost 5 bases and 1 base respectively, with 12 bases between them. This CDR3 has 15 residues. DNA for the CDR3: TGCGCCAGCAGATTAGGGGGAGAGAACACCGGGGAGCTGTTTTTT. Translating it yields CASRLGGENTGELFF.

The chain links TRBV7-7 to TRBJ2-7; 7 positions agree with TRBD2. The CDR3 sequence is 15 residues long. CDR1 SSHAT and CDR2 FNYEAQ come from the germline V gene (reference sequence). The CDR3 DNA reads as TGTGCTAGCTCCCCCTACGCGGGAGAGGGTTACGAGCAGTACTTC. As protein: CASSPYAGEGYEQYF.

The gene calls are TRBV10-3 and TRBJ2-2; D uncertain. The CDR3 extends over 12 amino acids. The germline gives CDR1 ENHRY, CDR2 SYGVKD. V was shortened by 7 bases and J by 4 bases, with 7 bases between the two germline ends. The CDR3 DNA reads TGTGCCATCACTCTAAGCACCGGGGAGCTGTTTTTT. It encodes CAITLSTGELFF.

This clone has only a few counts. The CDR3 here is CASRSRTSGNTGELFF. CDR3 sequence (DNA): TGTGCCAGTAGATCCAGGACTAGCGGGAACACCGGGGAGCTGTTTTTT. The V and J genes are TRBV19 and TRBJ2-2, with TRBD2 identical over 10 bases. The CDR3 sequence is 16 residues long. The trim removed 6 bases at V and 1 base at J, leaving 5 bases unmatched. The germline V gene encodes CDR1 LNHDA and CDR2 SQIVND (reference sequence). Full variable domain (outside the CDR3, taken from reference TRBV19 and TRBJ2-2): DGGITQSPKYLFRKEGQNVTLSCEQNLNHDAMYWYRQDPGQGLRLIYYSQIVNDFQKGDIAEGYSVSREKKESFPLTVTSAQKNPTAFYLCASRSRTSGNTGELFFGEGSRLTVL.